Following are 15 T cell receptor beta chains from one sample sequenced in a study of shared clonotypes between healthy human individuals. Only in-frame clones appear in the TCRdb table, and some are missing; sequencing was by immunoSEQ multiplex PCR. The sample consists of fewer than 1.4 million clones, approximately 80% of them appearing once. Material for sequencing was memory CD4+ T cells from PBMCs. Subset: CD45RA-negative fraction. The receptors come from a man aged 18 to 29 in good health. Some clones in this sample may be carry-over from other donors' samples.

In nucleotides, the CDR3 is TGTGCCAGCAGGGCGACTGGGACGTATGGTGAAAAACTGTTTTTT. This translates into CASRATGTYGEKLFF. J is TRBJ1-4 and V is TRBV28; a possible D gene is TRBD1 (5 bases). V dropped 6 bases and J dropped 7 bases, with 18 bases sitting between them. The CDR3 has 15 amino acids. Germline V lookup: CDR1 MDHEN, CDR2 SYDVKM. The full variable domain, with the rest looked up from reference TRBV28 and TRBJ1-4, is DVKVTQSSRYLVKRTGEKVFLECVQDMDHENMFWYRQDPGLGLRLIYFSYDVKMKEKGDIPEGYSVSREKKERFSLILESASTNQTSMYLCASRATGTYGEKLFFGSGTQLSVL.

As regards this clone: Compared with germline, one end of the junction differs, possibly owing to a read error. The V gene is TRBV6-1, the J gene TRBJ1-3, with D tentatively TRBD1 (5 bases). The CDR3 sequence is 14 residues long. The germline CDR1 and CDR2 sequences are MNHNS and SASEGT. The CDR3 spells CASQWGVDGNTVYF. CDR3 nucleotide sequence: TGTGCCAGCCAATGGGGGGTTGATGGAAACACCGTATATTTT.

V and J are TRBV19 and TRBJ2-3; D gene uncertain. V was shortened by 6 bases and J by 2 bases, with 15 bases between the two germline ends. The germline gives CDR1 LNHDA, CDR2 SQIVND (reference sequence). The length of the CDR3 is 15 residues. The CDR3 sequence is CASSGENYNTDTQYF. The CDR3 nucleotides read TGTGCCAGTAGCGGAGAAAACTACAACACAGATACGCAGTATTTT.

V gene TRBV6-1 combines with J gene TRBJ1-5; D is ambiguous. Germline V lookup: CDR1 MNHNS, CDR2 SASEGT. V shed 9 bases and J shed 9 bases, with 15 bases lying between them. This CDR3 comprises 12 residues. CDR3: CASKFPSGPQHF. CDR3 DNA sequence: TGTGCCAGTAAATTCCCGAGCGGGCCCCAGCATTTT.

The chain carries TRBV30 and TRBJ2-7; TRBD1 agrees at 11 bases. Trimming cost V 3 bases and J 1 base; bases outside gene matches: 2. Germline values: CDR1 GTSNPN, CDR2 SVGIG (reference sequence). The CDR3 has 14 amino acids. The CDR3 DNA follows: TGTGCCTGGAGGGACAGGGGGCTATCCTACGAGCAGTACTTC. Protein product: CAWRDRGLSYEQYF.

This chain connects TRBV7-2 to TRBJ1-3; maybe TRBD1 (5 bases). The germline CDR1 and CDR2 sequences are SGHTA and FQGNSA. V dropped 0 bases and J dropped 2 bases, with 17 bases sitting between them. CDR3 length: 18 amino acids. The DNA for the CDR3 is TGTGCCAGCAGCTTAGCGAGCATCGGGACTGCCGCTGGAAACACCATATATTTT. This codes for CASSLASIGTAAGNTIYF.

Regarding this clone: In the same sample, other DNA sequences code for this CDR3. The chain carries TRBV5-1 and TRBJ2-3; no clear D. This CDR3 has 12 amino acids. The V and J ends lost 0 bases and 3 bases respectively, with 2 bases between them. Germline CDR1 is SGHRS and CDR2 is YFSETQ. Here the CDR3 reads CASSLVTDTQYF. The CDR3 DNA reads TGCGCCAGCAGCTTGGTAACAGATACGCAGTATTTT.

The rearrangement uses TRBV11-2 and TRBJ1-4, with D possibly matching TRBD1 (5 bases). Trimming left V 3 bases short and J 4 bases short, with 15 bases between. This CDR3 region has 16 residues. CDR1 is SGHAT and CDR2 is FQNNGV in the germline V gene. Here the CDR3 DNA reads TGTGCCAGCAGCTTTATCGGAGGGGCGATTAATGAAAAACTGTTTTTT. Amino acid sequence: CASSFIGGAINEKLFF.

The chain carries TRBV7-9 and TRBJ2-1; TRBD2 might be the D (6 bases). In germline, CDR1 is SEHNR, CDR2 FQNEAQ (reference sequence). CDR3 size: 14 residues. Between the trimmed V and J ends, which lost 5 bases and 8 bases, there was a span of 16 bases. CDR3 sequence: CASSTRDSQDEQFF. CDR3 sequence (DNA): TGTGCCAGCAGCACCCGGGACTCCCAAGATGAGCAGTTCTTC.

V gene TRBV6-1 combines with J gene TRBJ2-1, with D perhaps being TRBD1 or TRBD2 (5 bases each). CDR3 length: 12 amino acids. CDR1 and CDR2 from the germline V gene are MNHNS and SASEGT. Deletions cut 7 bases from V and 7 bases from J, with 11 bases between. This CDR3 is CASILWGNEQFF. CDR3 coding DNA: TGTGCCAGCATTCTTTGGGGGAATGAGCAGTTCTTC.

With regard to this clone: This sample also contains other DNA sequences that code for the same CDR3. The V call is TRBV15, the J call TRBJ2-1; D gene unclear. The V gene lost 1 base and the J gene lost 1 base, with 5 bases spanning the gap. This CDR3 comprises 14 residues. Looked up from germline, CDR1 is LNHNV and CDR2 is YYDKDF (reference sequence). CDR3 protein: CATSRGGSYNEQFF. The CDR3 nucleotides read TGTGCCACCAGCAGAGGTGGTTCCTACAATGAGCAGTTCTTC.

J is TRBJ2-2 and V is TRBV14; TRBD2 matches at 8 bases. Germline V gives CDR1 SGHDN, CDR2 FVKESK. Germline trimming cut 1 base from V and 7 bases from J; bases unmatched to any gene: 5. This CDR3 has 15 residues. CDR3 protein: CASSQVGLGGGELFF. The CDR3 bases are TGTGCCAGCAGCCAAGTGGGACTAGGCGGCGGGGAGCTGTTTTTT.

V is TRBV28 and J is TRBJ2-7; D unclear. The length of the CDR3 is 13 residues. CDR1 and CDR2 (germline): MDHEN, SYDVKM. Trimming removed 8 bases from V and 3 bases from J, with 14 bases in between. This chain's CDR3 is CASHRRVSYEQYF. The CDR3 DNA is TGTGCCAGCCACCGAAGGGTTAGCTACGAGCAGTACTTC.

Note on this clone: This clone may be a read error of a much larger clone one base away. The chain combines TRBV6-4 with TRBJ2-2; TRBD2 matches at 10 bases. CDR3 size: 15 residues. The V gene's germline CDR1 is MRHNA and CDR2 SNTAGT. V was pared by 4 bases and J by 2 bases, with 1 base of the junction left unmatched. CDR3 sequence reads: CASSASGRNTGELFF. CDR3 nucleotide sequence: TGTGCCAGCAGTGCTAGCGGGAGAAACACCGGGGAGCTGTTTTTT.

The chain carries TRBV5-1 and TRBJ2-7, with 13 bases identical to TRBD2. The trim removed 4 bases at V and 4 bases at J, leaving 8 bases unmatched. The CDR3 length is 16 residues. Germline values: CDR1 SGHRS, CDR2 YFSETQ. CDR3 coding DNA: TGCGCCAGCAGCGTCGGGACTAGCGGGGCGGGGTACGAGCAGTACTTC. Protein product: CASSVGTSGAGYEQYF.